The entry below describes one T cell receptor (beta chain). The entry originates in a study of shared clonotypes between healthy human individuals. In germline, CDR1 is MDHEN, CDR2 SYDVKM. The germline V and J ends were trimmed by 4 bases and 0 bases, with 19 bases remaining between them. CDR3 size: 18 residues. Data came from immunoSEQ multiplex PCR; TCRdb stores just in-frame clones and leaves some out. The sample lists 1.5 million to 2.5 million clones, 85% to 95% occurring once. In the naive CD8 group, cells lacked CD45RO and were positively selected for CCR7, so terminally differentiated effector memory CD45RA+ cells were left out.

The origin of this receptor is a man aged 18 to 29 in good health. The sequenced sample consisted of naive CD8+ T cells sorted from blood. The chain is built from TRBV28 and TRBJ2-1; D is undetermined. The CDR3 sequence is CASSSQIWAWDSYNEQFF. CDR3 nucleotide sequence: TGTGCCAGCAGTTCACAAATATGGGCTTGGGACTCCTACAATGAGCAGTTCTTC.